Reported below is one TCR beta chain. Its cognate antigen is unknown. Described time point: new active TB diagnosis, blood taken before or within 7 days of starting treatment. Positive smear microscopy and/or M. tuberculosis culture confirmed active disease. TCRdb's table, derived via immunoSEQ multiplex PCR, lists solely in-frame clones and lacks some. This sample carries tens of thousands of clones, roughly nine tenths of them seen once, and the ten largest clones take approximately 7%. These data come from a study of T cells in tuberculosis. As for the study in general: IGRA-negative adolescents, IGRA-positive adolescents with latent tuberculosis and adults with active tuberculosis formed this South African cohort. PBMC were archived before or within 7 days of starting treatment.

Germline V gives CDR1 SGHNT, CDR2 YYREEE (reference sequence). J gave up 5 bases and V 4 bases, and 3 bases lay outside the gene matches. This CDR3 spans 16 amino acids. Overall study findings and caveats: Smaller alpha distances in active tuberculosis partly reflected shorter CDR3-alpha lengths.

Sequencing was performed on PBMCs, taken at tuberculosis diagnosis. The receptor was isolated from an adult with tuberculosis. Some clones in this sample may be carry-over from other donors' samples. The chain combines TRBV5-4 with TRBJ2-2, with 15 bases fitting TRBD2. CDR3 amino acids: CASSPGLAGGTGELFF. As DNA, the CDR3 is TGTGCCAGCAGCCCGGGACTAGCGGGGGGAACCGGGGAGCTGTTTTTT.